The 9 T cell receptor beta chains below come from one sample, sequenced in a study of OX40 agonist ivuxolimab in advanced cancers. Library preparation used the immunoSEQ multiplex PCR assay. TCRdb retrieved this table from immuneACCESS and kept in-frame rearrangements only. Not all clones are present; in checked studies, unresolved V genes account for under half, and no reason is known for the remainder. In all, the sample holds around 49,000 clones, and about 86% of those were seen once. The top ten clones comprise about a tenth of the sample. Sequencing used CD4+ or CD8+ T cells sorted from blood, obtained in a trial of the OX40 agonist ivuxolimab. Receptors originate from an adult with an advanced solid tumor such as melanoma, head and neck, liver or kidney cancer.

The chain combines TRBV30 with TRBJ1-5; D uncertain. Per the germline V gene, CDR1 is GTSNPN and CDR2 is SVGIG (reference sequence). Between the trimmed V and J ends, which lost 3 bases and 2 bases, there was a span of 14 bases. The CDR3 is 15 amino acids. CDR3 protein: CAWRARVDGNQPQHF. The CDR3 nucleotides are TGTGCCTGGAGGGCACGGGTCGATGGCAATCAGCCCCAGCATTTT.

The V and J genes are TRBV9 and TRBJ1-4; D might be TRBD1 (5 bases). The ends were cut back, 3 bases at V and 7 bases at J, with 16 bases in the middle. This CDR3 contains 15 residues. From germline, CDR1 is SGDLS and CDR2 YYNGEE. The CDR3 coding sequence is TGTGCCAGCAGCGGTCAGGGTTTTGGATTTGAAAAACTGTTTTTT. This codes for CASSGQGFGFEKLFF.

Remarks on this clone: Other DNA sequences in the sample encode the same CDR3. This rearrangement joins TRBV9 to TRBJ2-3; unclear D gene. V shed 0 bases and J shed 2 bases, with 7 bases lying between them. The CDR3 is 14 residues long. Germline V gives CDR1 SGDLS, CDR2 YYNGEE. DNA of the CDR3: TGTGCCAGCAGCGTAGAAGGCTCCACAGATACGCAGTATTTT. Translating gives CASSVEGSTDTQYF.

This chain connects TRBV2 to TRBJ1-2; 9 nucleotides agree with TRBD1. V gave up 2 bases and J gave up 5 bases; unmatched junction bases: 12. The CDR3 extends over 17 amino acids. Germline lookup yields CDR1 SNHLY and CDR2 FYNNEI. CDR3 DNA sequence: TGTGCCAGCAGTGAAATCGGCCCCGACAGGGGGGGTTATGGCTACACCTTC. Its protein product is CASSEIGPDRGGYGYTF. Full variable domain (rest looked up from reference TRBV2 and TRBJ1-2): EPEVTQTPSHQVTQMGQEVILRCVPISNHLYFYWYRQILGQKVEFLVSFYNNEISEKSEIFDDQFSVERPDGSNFTLKIRSTKLEDSAMYFCASSEIGPDRGGYGYTFGSGTRLTVV.

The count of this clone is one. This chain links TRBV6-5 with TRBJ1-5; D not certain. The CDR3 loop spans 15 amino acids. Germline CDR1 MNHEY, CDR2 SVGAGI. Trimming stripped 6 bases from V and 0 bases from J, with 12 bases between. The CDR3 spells CASSPLKISNQPQHF. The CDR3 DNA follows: TGTGCCAGCAGCCCGCTTAAGATTAGCAATCAGCCCCAGCATTTT.

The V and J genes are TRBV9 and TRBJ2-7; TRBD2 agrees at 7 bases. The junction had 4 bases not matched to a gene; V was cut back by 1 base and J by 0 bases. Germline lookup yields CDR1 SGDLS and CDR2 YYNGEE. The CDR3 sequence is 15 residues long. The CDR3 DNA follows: TGTGCCAGCAGCGTAAAAGCGGGAAGCTCCTACGAGCAGTACTTC. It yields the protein CASSVKAGSSYEQYF.

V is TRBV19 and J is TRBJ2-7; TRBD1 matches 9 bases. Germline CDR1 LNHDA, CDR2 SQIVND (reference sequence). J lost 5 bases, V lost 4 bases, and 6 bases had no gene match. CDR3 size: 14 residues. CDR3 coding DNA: TGTGCCAGTAGTAGGGGACAGGGATTGAACGAGCAGTACTTC. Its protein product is CASSRGQGLNEQYF.

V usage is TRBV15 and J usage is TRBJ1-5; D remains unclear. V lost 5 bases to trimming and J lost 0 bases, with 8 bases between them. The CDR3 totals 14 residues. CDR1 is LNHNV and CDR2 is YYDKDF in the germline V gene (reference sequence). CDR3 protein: CATSGGVSNQPQHF. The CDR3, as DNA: TGTGCCACCAGCGGTGGGGTTAGCAATCAGCCCCAGCATTTT.

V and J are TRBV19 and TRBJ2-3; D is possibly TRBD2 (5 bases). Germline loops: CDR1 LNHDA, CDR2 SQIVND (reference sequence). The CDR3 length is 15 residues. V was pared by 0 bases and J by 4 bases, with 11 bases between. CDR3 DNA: TGTGCCAGTAGTATAGAGAGGGTCGGAGCAGATACGCAGTATTTT. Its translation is CASSIERVGADTQYF.